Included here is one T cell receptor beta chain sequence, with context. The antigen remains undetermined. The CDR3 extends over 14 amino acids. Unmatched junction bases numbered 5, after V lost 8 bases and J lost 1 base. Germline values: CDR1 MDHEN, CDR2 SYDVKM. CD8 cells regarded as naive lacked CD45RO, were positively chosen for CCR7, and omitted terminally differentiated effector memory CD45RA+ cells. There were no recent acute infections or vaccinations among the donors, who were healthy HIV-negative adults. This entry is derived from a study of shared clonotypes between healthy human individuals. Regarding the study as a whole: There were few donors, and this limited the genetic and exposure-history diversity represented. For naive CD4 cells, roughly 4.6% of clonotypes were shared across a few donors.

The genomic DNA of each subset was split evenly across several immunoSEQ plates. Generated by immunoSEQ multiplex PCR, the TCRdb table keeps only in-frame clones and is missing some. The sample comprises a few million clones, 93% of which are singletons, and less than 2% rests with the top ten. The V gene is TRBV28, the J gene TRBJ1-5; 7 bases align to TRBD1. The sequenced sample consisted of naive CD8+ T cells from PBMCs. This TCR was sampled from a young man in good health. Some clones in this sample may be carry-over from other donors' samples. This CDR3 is CASGNRGSNQPQHF. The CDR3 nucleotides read TGTGCCAGCGGGAACAGGGGCAGCAATCAGCCCCAGCATTTT.